The rows below give T cell receptor beta chains drawn from one sample of a study of cytomegalovirus exposure and HLA in healthy donors. Assay used: immunoSEQ multiplex PCR; TCRdb lists only in-frame clones, some missing. The sample yields about 85,000 clones, approximately 70% seen once. Sequenced: PBMCs. The source of these receptors is a man in his thirties or forties in good health and CMV-seronegative. Each CDR3 is given with its conserved first and last residue.

j_call v_call cdr3_aa
TRBJ2-3 TRBV2 CASSESLGQSNTDTQYF
TRBJ2-7 TRBV9 CASSVWESSYEQYF
TRBJ2-7 TRBV30 CACREVSYEQYF
TRBJ2-7 TRBV27 CASRMTGIYEQYF
TRBJ2-5 TRBV7-2 CASSLIGGLGTQYF
TRBJ2-5 TRBV29-1 CSLVTYGGETQYF
TRBJ2-7 TRBV28 CASTRGGAYEQYF
TRBJ1-5 TRBV14 CASSQDGGSSNQPQHF
TRBJ1-4 TRBV29-1 CSARDTGNEKLFF
TRBJ2-7 TRBV30 CAWTGGGSHEQYF
TRBJ2-7 TRBV21-1 CASPKSPGLGSYEQYF
TRBJ2-7 TRBV28 CASSLTDTVYEQYF
TRBJ1-4 TRBV7-9 CASSGGATNEKLFF
TRBJ2-7 TRBV6-5 CASRPGQGVYEQYF
TRBJ2-2 TRBV4-1 CASSYPTGGFTGELFF
TRBJ2-1 TRBV30 CACPGGNEQFF
TRBJ2-7 TRBV4-3 CASSQQNAGAYEQYF